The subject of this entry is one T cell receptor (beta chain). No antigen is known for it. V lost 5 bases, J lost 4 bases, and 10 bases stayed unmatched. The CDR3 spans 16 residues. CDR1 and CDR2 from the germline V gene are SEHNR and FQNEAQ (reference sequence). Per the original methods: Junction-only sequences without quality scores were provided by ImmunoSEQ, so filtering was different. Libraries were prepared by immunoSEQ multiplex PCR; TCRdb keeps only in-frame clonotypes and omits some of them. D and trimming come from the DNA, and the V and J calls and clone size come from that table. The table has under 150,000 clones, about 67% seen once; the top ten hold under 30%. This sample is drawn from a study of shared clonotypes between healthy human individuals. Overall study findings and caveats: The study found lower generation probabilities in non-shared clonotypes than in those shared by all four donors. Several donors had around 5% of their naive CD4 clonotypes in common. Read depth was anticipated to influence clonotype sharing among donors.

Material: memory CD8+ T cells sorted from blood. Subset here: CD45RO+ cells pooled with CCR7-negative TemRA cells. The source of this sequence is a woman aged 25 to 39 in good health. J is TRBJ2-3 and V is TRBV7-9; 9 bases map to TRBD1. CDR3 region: CASSQDTGTGPDTQYF. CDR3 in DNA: TGTGCCAGCAGCCAAGATACCGGGACAGGGCCAGATACGCAGTATTTT. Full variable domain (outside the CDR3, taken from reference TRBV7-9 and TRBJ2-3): DTGVSQNPRHKITKRGQNVTFRCDPISEHNRLYWYRQTLGQGPEFLTYFQNEAQLEKSRLLSDRFSAERPKGSFSTLEIQRTEQGDSAMYLCASSQDTGTGPDTQYFGPGTRLTVL.